This T cell receptor (beta chain) stems from a study of blood T cell repertoires in COVID-19. A few counts support this clone. Germline CDR1 is MDHEN and CDR2 is SYDVKM. CDR3 length: 14 residues. V lost 6 bases to trimming and J lost 1 base, with 10 bases between them. Sequencing was performed with immunoSEQ multiplex PCR; in TCRdb, only in-frame clones are kept and a portion is missing. The sample lists some 100,000 clones, roughly 89% occurring once. This chain connects TRBV28 to TRBJ1-5; TRBD1 is a possible D gene (5 bases). The source of this sequence is a woman of 80 years or more with active COVID-19. Sequenced: peripheral blood. The CDR3 region is CASRSTGSNQPQHF. The CDR3 DNA sequence: TGTGCCAGCAGATCCACAGGCAGCAATCAGCCCCAGCATTTT.